This entry describes one T cell receptor beta chain. This record belongs to a study of PD-1 and CTLA-4 blockade in melanoma. Germline V gives CDR1 MGHDK, CDR2 SYGVNS. With 4 bases removed from V and 5 bases from J, the gap between germline ends came to 11 bases. The CDR3 totals 13 residues. Using immunoSEQ multiplex PCR, the repertoire was profiled, and TCRdb retains in-frame clones only, with some absent. The sample shows almost 30,000 clones, approximately 88% of them seen only once. The sequence came from a human donor with melanoma. The sequencing here drew on CD8+ T cells from peripheral blood, taken before anti-PD-1 treatment. J is TRBJ2-5 and V is TRBV25-1; D may be TRBD1 (5 bases). CDR3 loop: CASSVGVVETQYF. The CDR3 nucleotides read TGTGCCAGCAGTGTAGGGGTCGTGGAGACCCAGTACTTC.